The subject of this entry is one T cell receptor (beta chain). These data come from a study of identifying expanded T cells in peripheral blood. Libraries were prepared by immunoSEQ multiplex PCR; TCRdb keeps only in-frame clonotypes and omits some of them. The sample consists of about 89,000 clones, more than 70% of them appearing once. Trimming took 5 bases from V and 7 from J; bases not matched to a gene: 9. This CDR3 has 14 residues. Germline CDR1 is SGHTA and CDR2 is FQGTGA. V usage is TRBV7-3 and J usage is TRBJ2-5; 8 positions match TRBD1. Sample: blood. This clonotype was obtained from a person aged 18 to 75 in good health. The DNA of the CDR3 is TGTGCCAGCAGCCCAGGGGGCCGGAGGGGGACCCAGTACTTC. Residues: CASSPGGRRGTQYF.